This T cell receptor (beta chain) originates from a study of OX40 agonist ivuxolimab in advanced cancers. On the study more broadly: Patients were under 90% male with ages roughly 20 to 90, mean around 61. Points from the study as a whole: At 0.1-3.0 mg/kg, partial responders had clonal expansion among the lowest observed.

TCRdb's copy holds only in-frame clones and misses some; the assay was immunoSEQ multiplex PCR. The sample lists about 120,000 clones; 85% to 90% were seen once. Germline loops: CDR1 MGHRA, CDR2 YSYEKL. This CDR3 has 16 amino acids. V trimming: 4 bases; J trimming: 2 bases; junction bases outside the gene matches: 5. Concerning this clone: Its antigen is currently unknown.

The TCR sequence derives from an adult with an advanced solid tumor such as melanoma, head and neck, liver or kidney cancer. The gene calls are TRBV4-1 and TRBJ2-2; 9 nucleotides match TRBD1. Sequenced here: CD4+ or CD8+ T cells sorted from blood, sampled in a trial of the OX40 agonist ivuxolimab. In DNA, the CDR3 is TGCGCCAGCAGCCGGGACAGGGTTGGTAACACCGGGGAGCTGTTTTTT. It yields the protein CASSRDRVGNTGELFF.